This paragraph covers one T cell receptor beta chain sequence. Produced via immunoSEQ multiplex PCR; TCRdb's table is partial and in-frame only. The sample has more than 110,000 clones; around nine tenths are singletons. This entry comes from a study of T cell responses to AZD1222 COVID-19 vaccine. The ends were cut back, 6 bases at V and 4 bases at J, with 15 bases in the middle. Germline V CDR1 and CDR2: MRHNA, SNTAGT. The CDR3 has 15 residues. The source of this sequence is an adult in good health. The chain has TRBV6-4 and TRBJ1-4; D is ambiguous. The source was peripheral blood, collected on day 0 of AZD1222 vaccination. The CDR3 loop is CASRKEPGVNEKLFF. The CDR3 DNA reads TGTGCCAGCAGAAAGGAACCTGGGGTTAATGAAAAACTGTTTTTT.